The clone carrying this T cell receptor beta chain was counted between two and nine times. This CDR3 is built from 14 residues. After removal of 4 bases from V and 7 bases from J, the junction contained 5 bases not matched to a gene. Germline values: CDR1 SGHRS, CDR2 YFSETQ. This record comes from a study of T cells after yellow fever vaccination. TCRdb used MiXCR to reprocess the 5' RACE reads, holding one entry per CDR3 protein. In the table there are a few hundred thousand distinct CDR3 sequences, 7% to 10% of which are singletons. The TCR originated in a man aged 18 to 35 who received the YFV17D yellow fever vaccine. The rearrangement joins TRBV5-1 to TRBJ2-2, with 9 nucleotides matching TRBD1. Sequenced here: PBMCs, sampled about 49 days after the first yellow fever vaccination. CDR3 residues: CASSQGQGNGELFF. In DNA, the CDR3 is TGCGCCAGCAGCCAGGGACAGGGAAACGGGGAGCTGTTTTTT.